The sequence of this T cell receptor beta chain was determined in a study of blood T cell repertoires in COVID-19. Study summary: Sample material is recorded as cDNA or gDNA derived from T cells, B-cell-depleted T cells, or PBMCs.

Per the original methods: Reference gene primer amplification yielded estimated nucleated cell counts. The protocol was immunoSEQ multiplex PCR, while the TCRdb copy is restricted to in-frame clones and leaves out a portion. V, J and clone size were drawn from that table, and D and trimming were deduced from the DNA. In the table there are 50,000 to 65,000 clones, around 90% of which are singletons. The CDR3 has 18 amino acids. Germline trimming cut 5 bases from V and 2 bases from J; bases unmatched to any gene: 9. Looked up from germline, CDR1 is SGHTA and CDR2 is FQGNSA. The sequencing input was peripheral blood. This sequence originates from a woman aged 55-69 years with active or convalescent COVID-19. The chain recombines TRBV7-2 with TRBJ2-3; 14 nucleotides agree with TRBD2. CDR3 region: CASSQPGLAGVNTDTQYF. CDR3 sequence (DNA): TGTGCCAGCAGCCAACCGGGACTAGCGGGAGTAAACACAGATACGCAGTATTTT.